This T cell receptor (beta chain) came from a study of blood T cell repertoires in COVID-19. The overall study: Both acute and convalescent COVID-19 samples were obtained from the United States, Italy and Spain. PBMCs, B-cell-depleted T cells, or T cells were the source of the cDNA or gDNA that made up the material.

Points on this clone: At one end the junction does not follow the germline gene, possibly because of a read error.

Per the original methods: Reference gene primer amplification in the assay estimated nucleated cell counts. Libraries were prepared by immunoSEQ multiplex PCR; TCRdb keeps only in-frame clonotypes and omits some of them. The DNA was the basis for D and trimming; V, J and clone size are from that table. The table records over 35,000 clones, 70% to 90% of them present only once. Germline CDR1 and CDR2: KGHDR and SFDVKD. The length of the CDR3 is 12 residues. The sequenced sample was peripheral blood. V is TRBV24-1 and J is TRBJ1-4; D not resolved. This sequence originates from a human donor in a cohort sampled during active COVID-19. The CDR3 region is CATSETDEKLFF. CDR3 nucleotide sequence: TGTGCCACCAGTGAAACTGATGAAAAACTGTTTTTT.